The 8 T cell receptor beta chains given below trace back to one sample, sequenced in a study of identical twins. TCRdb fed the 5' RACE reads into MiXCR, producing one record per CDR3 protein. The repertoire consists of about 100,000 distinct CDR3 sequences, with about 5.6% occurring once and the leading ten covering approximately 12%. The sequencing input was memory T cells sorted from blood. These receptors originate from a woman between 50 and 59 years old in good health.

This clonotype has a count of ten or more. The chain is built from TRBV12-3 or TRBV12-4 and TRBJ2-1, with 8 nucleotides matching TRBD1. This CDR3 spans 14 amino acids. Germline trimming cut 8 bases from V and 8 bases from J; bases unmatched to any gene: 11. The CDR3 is CASGHRGWGDEQFF. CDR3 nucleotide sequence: TGTGCCAGCGGACACAGGGGGTGGGGGGATGAGCAGTTCTTC.

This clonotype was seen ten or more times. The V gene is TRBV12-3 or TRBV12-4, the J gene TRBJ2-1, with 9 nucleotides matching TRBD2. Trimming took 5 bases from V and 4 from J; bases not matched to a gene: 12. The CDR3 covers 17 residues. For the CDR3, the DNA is TGTGCCAGCAGTCCTTTAGCGGGAGAAGTGGGGTACAATGAGCAGTTCTTC. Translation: CASSPLAGEVGYNEQFF.

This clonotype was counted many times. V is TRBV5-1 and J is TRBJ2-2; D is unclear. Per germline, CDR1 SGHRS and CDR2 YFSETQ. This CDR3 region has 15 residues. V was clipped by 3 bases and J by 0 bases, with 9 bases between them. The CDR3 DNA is TGCGCCAGCAGCTCTGATCACGCGAACACCGGGGAGCTGTTTTTT. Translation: CASSSDHANTGELFF.

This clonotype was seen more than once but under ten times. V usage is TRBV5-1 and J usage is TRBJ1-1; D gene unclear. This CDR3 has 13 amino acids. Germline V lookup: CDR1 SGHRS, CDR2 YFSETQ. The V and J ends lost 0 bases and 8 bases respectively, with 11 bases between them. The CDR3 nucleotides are TGCGCCAGCAGCTTGGAGGTCCCTCCGGAAGCTTTCTTT. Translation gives CASSLEVPPEAFF.

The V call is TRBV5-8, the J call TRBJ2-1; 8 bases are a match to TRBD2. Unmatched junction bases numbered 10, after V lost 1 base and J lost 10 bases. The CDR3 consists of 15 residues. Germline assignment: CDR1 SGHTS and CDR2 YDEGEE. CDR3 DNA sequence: TGTGCCAGCAGCTTGTTTAGCGGGAAACATTCCGAGCAGTTCTTC. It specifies CASSLFSGKHSEQFF.

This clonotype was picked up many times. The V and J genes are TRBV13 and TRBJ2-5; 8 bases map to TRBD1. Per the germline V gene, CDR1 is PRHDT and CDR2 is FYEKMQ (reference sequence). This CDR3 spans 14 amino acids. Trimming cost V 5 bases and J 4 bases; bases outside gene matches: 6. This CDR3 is CASSVSGTGETQYF. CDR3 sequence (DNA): TGTGCCAGCAGCGTTTCCGGGACAGGAGAGACCCAGTACTTC.

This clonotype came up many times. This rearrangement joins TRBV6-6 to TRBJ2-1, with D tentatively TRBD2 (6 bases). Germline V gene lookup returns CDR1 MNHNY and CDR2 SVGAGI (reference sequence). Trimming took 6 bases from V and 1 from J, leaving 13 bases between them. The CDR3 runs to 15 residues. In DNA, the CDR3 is TGTGCCAGCAGCACCACGACTAGTTCCTACAATGAGCAGTTCTTC. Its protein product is CASSTTTSSYNEQFF.

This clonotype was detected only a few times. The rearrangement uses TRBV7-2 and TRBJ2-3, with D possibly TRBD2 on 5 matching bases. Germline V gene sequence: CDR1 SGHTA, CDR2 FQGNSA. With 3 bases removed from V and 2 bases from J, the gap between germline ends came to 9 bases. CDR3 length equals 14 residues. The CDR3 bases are TGTGCCAGCAGCTTTGGACTTACCACAGATACGCAGTATTTT. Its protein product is CASSFGLTTDTQYF.